Sequencing of this T cell receptor (beta chain) was carried out in a study of immune heterogeneity within non-small cell lung tumors. Turning to this clonotype: Its matching antigen is unknown.

Notes on the study in general: Correlation analysis showed that local T-cell clonality was moderately but significantly associated with local tumor mutational burden (R 0.3 to 0.4).

The template for each sample was 600 ng of genomic DNA, which had been extracted from bulk tumor tissue. Primary tumors were biopsied several times each, far apart, intraoperatively. Curative surgery was performed on patients who had untreated, newly diagnosed non-small cell lung cancer. This CDR3 contains 14 residues. CDR1 SNHLY and CDR2 FYNNEI come from the germline V gene. Trimming took 3 bases from V and 5 from J; bases not matched to a gene: 3. Multiplex PCR amplified TCR beta CDR3 with 32 V and 13 J primers. TCRdb re-called the multiplex PCR reads with MiXCR, one entry per CDR3 protein. The sample shows around 9,700 distinct CDR3 sequences, 15% to 20% of them seen only once.

This rearrangement joins TRBV2 to TRBJ1-2, with 10 bases fitting TRBD1. The sample was lung tumor tissue. The source is a man aged 60 to 69 with non-small cell lung cancer. The CDR3 loop reads CASSDGTGAYGYTF. DNA for the CDR3: TGTGCCAGCAGTGACGGGACAGGGGCATATGGCTACACCTTC.